The clone carrying this TCR beta chain was seen only once. Reverse transcribed after extraction, RNA yielded cDNA as the sequencing template. TCRdb keeps only in-frame clones here, not all; method: immunoSEQ multiplex PCR. The sample gives 90,000 to 130,000 clones, roughly 55% of which show up once; 20% to 30% is in the top ten. The record originates from a study of CD8+ T cells in alopecia areata. Specimens obtained from alopecia areata patients comprised lesional scalp punch biopsies and peripheral blood. CDR1 is KGHSH and CDR2 is LQKENI in the germline V gene. The CDR3 is made up of 13 amino acids. J was trimmed by 7 bases and V by 4 bases; bases with no gene match: 4.

This TCR was recovered from a human donor with alopecia areata. Sequenced sample: NKG2D-low CD8+ T cells sorted from blood. The gene calls are TRBV18 and TRBJ1-2, with 9 nucleotides matching TRBD1. CDR3 sequence: CASSRDRAPGYTF. CDR3 in DNA: TGTGCCAGCTCACGGGACAGGGCGCCTGGCTACACCTTC.